This T cell receptor beta chain is from a study of early T cells in non-severe SARS-CoV-2 infection. Using its own MiXCR run on the 5' RACE reads, TCRdb lists one record per CDR3 protein. The repertoire holds around 70,000 distinct CDR3 sequences, about 12% seen once, with about 4.2% in the top ten. Germline CDR1 reads SGHAT; CDR2 reads FQDESV (reference sequence). The ends were cut back, 4 bases at V and 14 bases at J, with 15 bases in the middle. The CDR3 contains 13 residues. This clonotype was observed a few times. The rearrangement joins TRBV11-1 to TRBJ1-6; perhaps TRBD1 as D (6 bases). Sequences were obtained from whole blood. The origin of this receptor is an adult who was a healthcare worker with PCR-confirmed SARS-CoV-2 infection or an uninfected control (not recorded which). CDR3 loop: CASSSAGHLTLHF. The CDR3 DNA reads as TGTGCCAGCAGCTCGGCGGGACACCTGACCCTCCACTTT. The full variable domain, its missing parts supplied by reference TRBV11-1 and TRBJ1-6, is EAEVAQSPRYKITEKSQAVAFWCDPISGHATLYWYRQILGQGPELLVQFQDESVVDDSQLPKDRFSAERLKGVDSTLKIQPAELGDSAMYLCASSSAGHLTLHFGNGTRLTVT.